These T cell receptor beta chains were read from a single sample in a study of Ad26.COV2.S vaccination and SARS-CoV-2 variants. The table came from immunoSEQ multiplex PCR; TCRdb's copy has only in-frame clones and leaves some out. The data contain 350,000 to 450,000 clones, roughly 90% of them singletons. The starting material was peripheral blood, obtained in a trial of Ad26.COV2.S vaccine versus placebo. These receptors were collected from a person between 18 and 65 years old who received the Ad26.COV2.S COVID-19 vaccine or a placebo. Both conserved end residues are trimmed from each CDR3. Each record gives: J gene, V gene, CDR3 protein.

TRBJ2-3	TRBV11-1	ASSTHRRAADTQY
TRBJ2-2	TRBV9	ASRPRGRDTGELF
TRBJ2-3	TRBV4-1	ASSQDGIAGGFTSTDTQY
TRBJ2-5	TRBV29-1	SARGGEETQY
TRBJ2-1	TRBV9	ASSVEETSGRTQF
TRBJ1-1	TRBV5-1	ASSITRGVEAF
TRBJ1-3	TRBV11-3	ASSVPGSGNTIY
TRBJ2-5	TRBV12-5	ASGLDQDRDQETQY
TRBJ1-4	TRBV11-2	ASSLGQTVFEKLF
TRBJ2-7	TRBV28	ASFSGTGPYEQY
TRBJ2-5	TRBV4-2	ASSQVSGPEETQY